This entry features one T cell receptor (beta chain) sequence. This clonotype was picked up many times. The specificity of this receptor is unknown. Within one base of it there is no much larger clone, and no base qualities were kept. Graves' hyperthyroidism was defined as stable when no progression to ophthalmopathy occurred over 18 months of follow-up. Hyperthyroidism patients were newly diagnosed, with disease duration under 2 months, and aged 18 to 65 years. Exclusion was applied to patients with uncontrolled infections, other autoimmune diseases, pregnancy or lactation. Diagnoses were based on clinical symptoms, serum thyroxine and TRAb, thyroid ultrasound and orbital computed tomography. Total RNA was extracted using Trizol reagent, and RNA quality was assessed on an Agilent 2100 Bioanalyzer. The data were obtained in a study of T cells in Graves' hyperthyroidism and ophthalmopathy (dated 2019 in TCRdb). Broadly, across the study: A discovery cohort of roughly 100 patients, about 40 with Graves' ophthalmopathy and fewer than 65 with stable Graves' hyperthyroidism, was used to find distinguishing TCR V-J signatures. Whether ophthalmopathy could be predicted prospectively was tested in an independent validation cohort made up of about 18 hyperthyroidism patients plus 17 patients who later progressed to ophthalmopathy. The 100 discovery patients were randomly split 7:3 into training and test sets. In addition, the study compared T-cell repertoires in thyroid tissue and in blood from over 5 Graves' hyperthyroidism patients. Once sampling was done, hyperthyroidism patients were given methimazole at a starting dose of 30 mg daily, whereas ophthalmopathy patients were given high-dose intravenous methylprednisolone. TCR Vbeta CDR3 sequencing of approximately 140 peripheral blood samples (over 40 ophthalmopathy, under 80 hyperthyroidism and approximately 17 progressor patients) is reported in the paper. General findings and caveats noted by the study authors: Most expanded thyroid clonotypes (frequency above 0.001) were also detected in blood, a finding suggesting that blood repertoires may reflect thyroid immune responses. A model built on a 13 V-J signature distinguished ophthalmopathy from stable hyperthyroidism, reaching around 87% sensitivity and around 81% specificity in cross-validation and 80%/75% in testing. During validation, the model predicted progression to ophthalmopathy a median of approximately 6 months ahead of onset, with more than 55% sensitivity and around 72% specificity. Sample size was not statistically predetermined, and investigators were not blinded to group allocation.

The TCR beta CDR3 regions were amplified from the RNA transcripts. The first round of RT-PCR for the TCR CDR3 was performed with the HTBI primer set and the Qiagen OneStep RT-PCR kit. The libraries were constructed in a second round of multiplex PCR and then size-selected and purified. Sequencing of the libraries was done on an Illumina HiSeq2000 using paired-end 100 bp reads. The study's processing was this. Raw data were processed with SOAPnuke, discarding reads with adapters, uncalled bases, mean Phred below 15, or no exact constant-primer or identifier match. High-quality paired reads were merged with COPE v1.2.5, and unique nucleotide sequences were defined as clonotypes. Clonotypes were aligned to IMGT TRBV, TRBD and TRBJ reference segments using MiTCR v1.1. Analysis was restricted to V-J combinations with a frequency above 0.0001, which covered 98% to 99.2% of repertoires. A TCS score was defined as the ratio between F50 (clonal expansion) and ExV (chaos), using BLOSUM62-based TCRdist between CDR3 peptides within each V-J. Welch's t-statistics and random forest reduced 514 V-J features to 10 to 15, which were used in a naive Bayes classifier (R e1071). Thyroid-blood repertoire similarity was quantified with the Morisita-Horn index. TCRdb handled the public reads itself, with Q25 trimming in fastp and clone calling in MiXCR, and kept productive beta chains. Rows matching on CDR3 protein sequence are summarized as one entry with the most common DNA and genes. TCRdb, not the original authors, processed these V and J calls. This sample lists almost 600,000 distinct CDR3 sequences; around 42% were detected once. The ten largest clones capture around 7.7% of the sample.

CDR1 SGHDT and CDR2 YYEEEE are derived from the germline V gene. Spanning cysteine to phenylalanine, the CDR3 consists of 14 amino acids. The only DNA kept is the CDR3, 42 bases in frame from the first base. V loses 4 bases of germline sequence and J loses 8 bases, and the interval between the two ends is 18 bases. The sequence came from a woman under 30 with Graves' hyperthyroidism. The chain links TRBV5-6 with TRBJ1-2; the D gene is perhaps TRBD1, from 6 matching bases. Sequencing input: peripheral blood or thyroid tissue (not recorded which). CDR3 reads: CASSPKQGFEGYTF. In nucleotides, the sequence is TGTGCCAGCAGCCCTAAGCAGGGGTTTGAGGGCTACACCTTC.